One sample yielded the 18 T cell receptor beta chains listed below, sequenced in a study of beta chain features in type 1 diabetes. All of the isolated RNA was reverse transcribed, so expressed TCRB transcripts were sequenced. TCRdb keeps only in-frame clones here, not all; method: immunoSEQ multiplex PCR. The repertoire consists of 250,000 or so clones, with roughly two thirds occurring once and the leading ten covering approximately 0.053%. Sample: naive CD4+ T cells from blood. Receptors originate from a man younger than 45 in good health.

The chain employs TRBV30 and TRBJ1-6; a weak D match, TRBD1 (5 bases). The V gene's germline CDR1 is GTSNPN and CDR2 SVGIG (reference sequence). CDR3 size: 13 residues. V dropped 4 bases and J dropped 8 bases, with 12 bases sitting between them. The DNA of the CDR3 is TGTGCCTGGATCAGGGACGGGCATTCACCCCTCCACTTT. Protein: CAWIRDGHSPLHF. Drawing the rest from reference TRBV30 and TRBJ1-6, the complete variable domain is SQTIHQWPATLVQPVGSPLSLECTVEGTSNPNLYWYRQAAGRGLQLLFYSVGIGQISSEVPQNLSASRPQDRQFILSSKKLLLSDSGFYLCAWIRDGHSPLHFGNGTRLTVT.

This chain connects TRBV12-5 to TRBJ2-7, with D hard to call. V was clipped by 4 bases and J by 5 bases, with 6 bases between them. This CDR3 contains 11 residues. Germline CDR1 is LGHNT and CDR2 is FRNRAP. CDR3 nucleotide sequence: TGTGCTAGTGGTTCGCCGCACGAGCAGTACTTC. It encodes CASGSPHEQYF.

The chain joins TRBV30 to TRBJ1-1; TRBD1 might be the D (6 bases). The length of the CDR3 is 11 residues. Deletions cut 8 bases from V and 4 bases from J, with 11 bases between. The germline CDR1 and CDR2 sequences are GTSNPN and SVGIG (reference sequence). CDR3 nucleotide sequence: TGTGCCGCGGGGGCGCGCACTGAAGCTTTCTTT. It encodes CAAGARTEAFF.

This clone was seen only a few times. V gene TRBV29-1 combines with J gene TRBJ2-3; D might be TRBD2 (6 bases). The CDR3 runs to 14 residues. Per germline, CDR1 SQVTM and CDR2 ANQGSEA. V dropped 1 base and J dropped 2 bases, with 10 bases sitting between them. CDR3 sequence (DNA): TGCAGCGTTGAAGCTACTAGCACCACAGATACGCAGTATTTT. It translates to CSVEATSTTDTQYF.

V is TRBV21-1 and J is TRBJ2-1; the D call TRBD1 from the table was never checked on the DNA. TRBV21-1 is flagged as a pseudogene. This CDR3 contains 13 residues. The CDR3, as DNA: TGTGCCATCACAGAATCTATCCTGAATGAGCAGTTCTTC. It translates to CAITESILNEQFF.

V and J are TRBV29-1 and TRBJ1-2, with D unclear. Trimming removed 7 bases from V and 2 bases from J, with 11 bases in between. Germline loops: CDR1 SQVTM, CDR2 ANQGSEA. The CDR3 is 12 amino acids. The CDR3 spells CSGGRENYGYTF. CDR3 nucleotide sequence: TGCAGCGGCGGACGGGAGAACTATGGCTACACCTTC.

The V gene is TRBV28, the J gene TRBJ1-1; D gene unclear. V gave up 1 base and J gave up 1 base, with 1 base separating them. The length of the CDR3 is 12 residues. The germline V gene encodes CDR1 MDHEN and CDR2 SYDVKM. The chain's CDR3 is CASSLSNTEAFF. In DNA form, the CDR3 reads TGTGCCAGCAGTTTATCGAACACTGAAGCTTTCTTT. Full variable domain (outside the CDR3, taken from reference TRBV28 and TRBJ1-1): DVKVTQSSRYLVKRTGEKVFLECVQDMDHENMFWYRQDPGLGLRLIYFSYDVKMKEKGDIPEGYSVSREKKERFSLILESASTNQTSMYLCASSLSNTEAFFGQGTRLTVV.

This chain links TRBV6-6 with TRBJ1-4, with D possibly being TRBD1 (5 bases). Trimming cost V 4 bases and J 4 bases, with 10 bases left between them. Germline CDR1 is MNHNY and CDR2 is SVGAGI (reference sequence). The CDR3 sequence is 14 residues long. CDR3 region: CASSWDGHNEKLFF. DNA of the CDR3: TGTGCCAGCAGTTGGGACGGTCATAATGAAAAACTGTTTTTT.

This clone showed up just a few times. The chain's CDR3 is CASSPQGGEQYF. CDR3 DNA: TGTGCCAGCAGCCCTCAGGGGGGCGAGCAGTACTTC. The chain is built from TRBV7-9 and TRBJ2-7; D may be TRBD1 (7 bases). The V gene lost 5 bases and the J gene lost 6 bases, with 11 bases spanning the gap. The V gene's germline CDR1 is SEHNR and CDR2 FQNEAQ (reference sequence). There are 12 residues in the CDR3.

This chain joins TRBV10-3 and TRBJ2-3; D is uncertain. Trimming pared 0 bases from V and 5 bases from J, leaving 9 bases between. The CDR3 has 14 residues. The germline V gene has CDR1 ENHRY and CDR2 SYGVKD. The CDR3 sequence is CAISESGRIDTQYF. The CDR3 nucleotides are TGTGCCATCAGTGAGTCAGGCCGTATAGATACGCAGTATTTT.

As regards this clone: Other nucleotide sequences from this sample produce the same CDR3. The DNA for the CDR3 is TGCGCCAGCAGCCCCGGGCCGCAAGAGACCCAGTACTTC. This translates into CASSPGPQETQYF. The chain couples TRBV5-1 to TRBJ2-5; no clear D gene. The V end lost 4 bases, the J end lost 2 bases, and 9 bases lay between the germline ends. Looked up from germline, CDR1 is SGHRS and CDR2 is YFSETQ. The CDR3 is 13 amino acids.

The rearrangement uses TRBV2 and TRBJ2-3; 12 bases are a match to TRBD2. Germline V gives CDR1 SNHLY, CDR2 FYNNEI. The trim removed 4 bases at V and 1 base at J, leaving 6 bases unmatched. This CDR3 region has 17 residues. CDR3 region: CASSGRRLAGGTDTQYF. CDR3 in DNA: TGTGCCAGCAGTGGAAGAAGACTAGCGGGGGGCACAGATACGCAGTATTTT.

This clone was recorded a few times. The V call is TRBV7-9, the J call TRBJ2-2, with 8 bases matching TRBD1. The CDR3 totals 17 residues. With V trimmed by 6 bases and J by 4 bases, 13 bases remained unmatched. Germline CDR1 SEHNR, CDR2 FQNEAQ (reference sequence). The CDR3: CASRTGLDRESTGELFF. CDR3 DNA sequence: TGTGCCAGCAGAACAGGTCTGGACAGGGAATCCACCGGGGAGCTGTTTTTT.

The chain is built from TRBV7-2 and TRBJ2-1; no clear D. CDR1 is SGHTA, CDR2 FQGNSA, per germline. The CDR3 consists of 16 residues. Between the trimmed V and J ends, which lost 0 bases and 4 bases, there was a span of 13 bases. CDR3 sequence reads: CASSLAGGRVYNEQFF. The CDR3 region has the DNA TGTGCCAGCAGCTTAGCTGGCGGACGGGTATACAATGAGCAGTTCTTC.

The rearrangement uses TRBV7-9 and TRBJ1-1, with 7 bases matching TRBD1. V lost 6 bases to trimming and J lost 8 bases; unmatched junction nucleotides: 6. The CDR3 consists of 12 residues. Germline assignment: CDR1 SEHNR and CDR2 FQNEAQ (reference sequence). CDR3 amino acids: CASSDEQGEAFF. CDR3 nucleotides: TGTGCCAGCAGTGATGAACAGGGGGAAGCTTTCTTT.

The rearrangement uses TRBV7-2 and TRBJ2-1, with 10 bases that match TRBD2. J was trimmed by 7 bases and V by 5 bases; bases with no gene match: 11. The CDR3 runs to 16 residues. The germline CDR1 and CDR2 sequences are SGHTA and FQGNSA. The chain's CDR3 is CASSPSRSGRANEQFF. CDR3 sequence (DNA): TGTGCCAGCAGCCCCTCCAGAAGCGGGAGGGCTAATGAGCAGTTCTTC. The full variable domain, rest sourced from reference TRBV7-2 and TRBJ2-1, is GAGVSQSPSNKVTEKGKDVELRCDPISGHTALYWYRQSLGQGLEFLIYFQGNSAPDKSGLPSDRFSAERTGGSVSTLTIQRTQQEDSAVYLCASSPSRSGRANEQFFGPGTRLTVL.

The chain couples TRBV4-3 to TRBJ2-1; a possible D gene is TRBD2 (5 bases). CDR1 LGHNA and CDR2 YSLEER come from the germline V gene. Trimming left V 5 bases short and J 0 bases short, with 17 bases between. The CDR3 covers 17 residues. The CDR3 nucleotides read TGCGCCAGCAGCTCTAGGATAGGAGGTCCCTCCTACAATGAGCAGTTCTTC. Amino acids: CASSSRIGGPSYNEQFF.

The chain couples TRBV7-9 to TRBJ2-3; D gene unclear. The ends were cut back, 3 bases at V and 0 bases at J, with 10 bases in the middle. The CDR3 runs to 15 residues. The germline V gene encodes CDR1 SEHNR and CDR2 FQNEAQ (reference sequence). CDR3 nucleotides: TGTGCCAGCAGCTTTCGGCTAACCAGCACAGATACGCAGTATTTT. Translation gives CASSFRLTSTDTQYF.